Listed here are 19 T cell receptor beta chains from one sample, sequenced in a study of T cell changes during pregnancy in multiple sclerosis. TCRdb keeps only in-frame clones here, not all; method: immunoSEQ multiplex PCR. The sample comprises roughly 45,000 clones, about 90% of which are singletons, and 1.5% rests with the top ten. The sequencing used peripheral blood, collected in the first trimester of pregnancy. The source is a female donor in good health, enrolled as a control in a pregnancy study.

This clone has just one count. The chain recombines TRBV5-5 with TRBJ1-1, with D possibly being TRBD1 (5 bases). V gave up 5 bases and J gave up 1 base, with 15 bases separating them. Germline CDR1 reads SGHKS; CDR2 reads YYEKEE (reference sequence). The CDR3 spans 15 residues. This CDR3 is CASSSTTDRNTEAFF. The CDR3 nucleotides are TGTGCCAGCAGTTCCACCACCGACAGGAACACTGAAGCTTTCTTT.

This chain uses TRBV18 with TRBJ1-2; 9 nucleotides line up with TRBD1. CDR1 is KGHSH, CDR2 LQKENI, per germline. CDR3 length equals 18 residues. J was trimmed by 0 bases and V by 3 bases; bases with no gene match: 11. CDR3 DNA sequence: TGTGCCAGCTCACCCCGAGGACAGGGGCATCCGGCTAACTATGGCTACACCTTC. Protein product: CASSPRGQGHPANYGYTF.

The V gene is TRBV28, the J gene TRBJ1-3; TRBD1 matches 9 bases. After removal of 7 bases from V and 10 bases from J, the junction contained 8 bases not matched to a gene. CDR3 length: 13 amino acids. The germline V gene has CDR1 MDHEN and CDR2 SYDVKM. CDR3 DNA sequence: TGTGCCAGCATCGGGACAGGGTGGGGGACCATATATTTT. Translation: CASIGTGWGTIYF.

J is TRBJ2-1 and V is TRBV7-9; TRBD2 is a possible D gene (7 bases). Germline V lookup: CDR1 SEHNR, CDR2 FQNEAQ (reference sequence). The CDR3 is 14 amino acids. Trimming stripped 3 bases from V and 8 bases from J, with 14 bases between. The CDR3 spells CASSFGGGGDEQFF. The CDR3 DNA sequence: TGTGCCAGCAGCTTCGGAGGGGGAGGGGATGAGCAGTTCTTC.

The CDR3 DNA is TGTGCCAGCAGCTTTGAGGGGGCGAACACTGAAGCTTTCTTT. Its protein is CASSFEGANTEAFF. The rearrangement uses TRBV5-6 and TRBJ1-1; TRBD1 aligns across 7 bases. Germline V gene data show CDR1 as SGHDT and CDR2 as YYEEEE. With 2 bases clipped from V and 1 base from J, the junction kept 2 bases outside the gene matches. This CDR3 is 14 amino acids long. The variable domain in full, completed from reference TRBV5-6 and TRBJ1-1, reads DAGVTQSPTHLIKTRGQQVTLRCSPKSGHDTVSWYQQALGQGPQFIFQYYEEEERQRGNFPDRFSGHQFPNYSSELNVNALLLGDSALYLCASSFEGANTEAFFGQGTRLTVV.

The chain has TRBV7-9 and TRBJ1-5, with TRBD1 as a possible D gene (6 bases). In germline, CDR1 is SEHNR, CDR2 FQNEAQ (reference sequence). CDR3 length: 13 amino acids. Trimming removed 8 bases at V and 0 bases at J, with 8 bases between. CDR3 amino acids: CASQGNSNQPQHF. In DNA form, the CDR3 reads TGTGCCAGCCAGGGGAATAGCAATCAGCCCCAGCATTTT.

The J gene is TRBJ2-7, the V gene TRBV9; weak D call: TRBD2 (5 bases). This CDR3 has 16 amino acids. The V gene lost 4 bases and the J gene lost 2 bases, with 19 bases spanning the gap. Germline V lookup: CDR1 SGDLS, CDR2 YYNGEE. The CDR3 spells CASSQMGSGSAYEQYF. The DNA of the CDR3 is TGTGCCAGCAGCCAGATGGGCAGCGGTTCCGCCTACGAGCAGTACTTC. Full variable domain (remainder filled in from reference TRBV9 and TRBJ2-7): DSGVTQTPKHLITATGQRVTLRCSPRSGDLSVYWYQQSLDQGLQFLIQYYNGEERAKGNILERFSAQQFPDLHSELNLSSLELGDSALYFCASSQMGSGSAYEQYFGPGTRLTVT.

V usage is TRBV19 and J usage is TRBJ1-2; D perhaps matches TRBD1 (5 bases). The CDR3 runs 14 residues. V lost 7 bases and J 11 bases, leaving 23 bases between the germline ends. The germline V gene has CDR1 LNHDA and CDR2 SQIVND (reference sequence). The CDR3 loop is CASTREGTSTTYTF. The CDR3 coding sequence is TGTGCCAGTACCAGAGAGGGGACTTCCACCACTTACACCTTC.

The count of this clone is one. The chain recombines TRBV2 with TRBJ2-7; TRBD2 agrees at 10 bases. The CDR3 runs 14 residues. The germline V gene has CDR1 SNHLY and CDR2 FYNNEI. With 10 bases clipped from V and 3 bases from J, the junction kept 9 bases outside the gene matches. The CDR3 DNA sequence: TGTGCCAACGGCCCACGGACTAGCGGCTACGAGCAGTACTTC. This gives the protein CANGPRTSGYEQYF.

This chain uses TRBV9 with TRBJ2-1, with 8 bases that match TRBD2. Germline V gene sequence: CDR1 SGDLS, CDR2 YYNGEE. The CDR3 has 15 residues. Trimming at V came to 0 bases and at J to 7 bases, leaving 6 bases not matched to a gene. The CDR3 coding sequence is TGTGCCAGCAGCGTAGCGGGAGGGCCTAGAAATGAGCAGTTCTTC. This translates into CASSVAGGPRNEQFF. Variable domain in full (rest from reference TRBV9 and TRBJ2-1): DSGVTQTPKHLITATGQRVTLRCSPRSGDLSVYWYQQSLDQGLQFLIQYYNGEERAKGNILERFSAQQFPDLHSELNLSSLELGDSALYFCASSVAGGPRNEQFFGPGTRLTVL.

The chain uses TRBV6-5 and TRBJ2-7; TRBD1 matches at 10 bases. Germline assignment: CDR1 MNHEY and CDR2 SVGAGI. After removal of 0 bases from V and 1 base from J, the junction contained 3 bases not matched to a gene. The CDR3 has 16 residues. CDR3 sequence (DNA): TGTGCCAGCAGTTACTCGGGACAGGGGCCTTCCTACGAGCAGTACTTC. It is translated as CASSYSGQGPSYEQYF.

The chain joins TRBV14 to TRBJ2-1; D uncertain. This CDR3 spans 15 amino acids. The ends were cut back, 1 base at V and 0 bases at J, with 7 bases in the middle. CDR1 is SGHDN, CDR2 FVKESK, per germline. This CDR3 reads CASSQARYSYNEQFF. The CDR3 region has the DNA TGTGCCAGCAGCCAAGCGAGGTACTCCTACAATGAGCAGTTCTTC.

The CDR3 protein is CASSFQDSYQETQYF. The DNA for the CDR3 is TGTGCCAGCTCATTTCAGGACAGCTACCAAGAGACCCAGTACTTC. The rearrangement uses TRBV18 and TRBJ2-5; D is perhaps TRBD1 (6 bases). The germline CDR1 and CDR2 sequences are KGHSH and LQKENI. Trimming stripped 5 bases from V and 0 bases from J, with 13 bases between. The CDR3 has 15 residues.

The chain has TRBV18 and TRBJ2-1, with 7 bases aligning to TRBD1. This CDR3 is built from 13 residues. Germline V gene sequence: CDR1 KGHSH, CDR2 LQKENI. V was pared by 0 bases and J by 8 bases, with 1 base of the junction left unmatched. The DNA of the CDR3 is TGTGCCAGCTCACCACCCGACAGGGATGAGCAGTTCTTC. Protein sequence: CASSPPDRDEQFF.

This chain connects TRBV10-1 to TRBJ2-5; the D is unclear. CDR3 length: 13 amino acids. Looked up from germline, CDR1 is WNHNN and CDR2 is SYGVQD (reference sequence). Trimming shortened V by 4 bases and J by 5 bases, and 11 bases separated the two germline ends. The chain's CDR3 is CASSASLRETQYF. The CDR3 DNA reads TGCGCCAGCAGTGCATCGCTTCGGGAGACCCAGTACTTC.

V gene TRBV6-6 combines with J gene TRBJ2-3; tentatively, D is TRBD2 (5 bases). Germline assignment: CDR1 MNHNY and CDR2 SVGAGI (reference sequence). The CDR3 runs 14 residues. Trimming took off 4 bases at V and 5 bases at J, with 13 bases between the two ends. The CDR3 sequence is CASSSRGMEDTQYF. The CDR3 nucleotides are TGTGCCAGCAGTTCACGGGGAATGGAAGATACGCAGTATTTT.

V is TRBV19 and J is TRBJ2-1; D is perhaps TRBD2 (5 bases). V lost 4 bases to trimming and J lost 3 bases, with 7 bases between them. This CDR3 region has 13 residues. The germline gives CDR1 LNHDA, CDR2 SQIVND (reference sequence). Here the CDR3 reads CASSRGYYNEQFF. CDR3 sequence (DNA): TGTGCCAGTAGTAGAGGGTACTACAATGAGCAGTTCTTC.

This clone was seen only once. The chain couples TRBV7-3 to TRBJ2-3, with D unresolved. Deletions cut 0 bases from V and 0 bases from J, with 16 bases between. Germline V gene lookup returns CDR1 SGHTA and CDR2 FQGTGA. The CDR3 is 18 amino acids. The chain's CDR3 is CASSLTHRQRTSTDTQYF. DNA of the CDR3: TGTGCCAGCAGCTTAACCCACCGCCAGCGCACTAGCACAGATACGCAGTATTTT. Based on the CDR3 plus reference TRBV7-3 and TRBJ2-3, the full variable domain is GAGVSQTPSNKVTEKGKYVELRCDPISGHTALYWYRQSLGQGPEFLIYFQGTGAADDSGLPNDRFFAVRPEGSVSTLKIQRTERGDSAVYLCASSLTHRQRTSTDTQYFGPGTRLTVL.

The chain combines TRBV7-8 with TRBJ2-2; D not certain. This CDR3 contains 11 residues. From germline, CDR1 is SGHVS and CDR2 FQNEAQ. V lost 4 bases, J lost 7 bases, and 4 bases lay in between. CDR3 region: CASSSDGELFF. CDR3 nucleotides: TGTGCCAGCAGCTCAGACGGGGAGCTGTTTTTT.